The 9 T cell receptor beta chains reported below all come from one sample, sequenced in a study of response to subunit inactivated influenza vaccine. TCRdb used MiXCR to reprocess the RT-PCR reads, holding one entry per CDR3 protein. The data contain approximately 490,000 distinct CDR3 sequences, roughly 7.6% of them seen just once; the ten biggest clones take up over 10%. The sample was PBMCs from blood, taken around 25 months after vaccination. The receptors shown here come from a man in his fifties or sixties who received an inactivated influenza vaccine.

This clonotype has a handful of counts. V gene TRBV5-1 combines with J gene TRBJ2-3; D is uncertain. This CDR3 spans 14 amino acids. In germline, CDR1 is SGHRS, CDR2 YFSETQ. V was cut by 0 bases and J by 4 bases, with 9 bases left in between. The CDR3 loop is CASSLGSDADTQYF. DNA for the CDR3: TGCGCCAGCAGCTTGGGGAGCGACGCAGATACGCAGTATTTT.

The rearrangement joins TRBV11-1 to TRBJ2-7, with D possibly TRBD1 on 5 matching bases. V lost 4 bases to trimming and J lost 2 bases, with 15 bases between them. CDR3 size: 15 residues. The germline V gene has CDR1 SGHAT and CDR2 FQDESV (reference sequence). The CDR3 DNA follows: TGTGCCAGCAGCTACTGGCAGGGTGGCCCCTACGAGCAGTACTTC. It is translated as CASSYWQGGPYEQYF. Full variable domain (rest looked up from reference TRBV11-1 and TRBJ2-7): EAEVAQSPRYKITEKSQAVAFWCDPISGHATLYWYRQILGQGPELLVQFQDESVVDDSQLPKDRFSAERLKGVDSTLKIQPAELGDSAMYLCASSYWQGGPYEQYFGPGTRLTVT.

This clonotype was seen a handful of times. This chain connects TRBV20-1 to TRBJ2-3; possibly TRBD2 for D (5 bases). Germline V lookup: CDR1 DFQATT, CDR2 SNEGSKA (reference sequence). Trimming pared 6 bases from V and 1 base from J, leaving 11 bases between. The CDR3 runs to 13 residues. The CDR3 region is CSARYGGTDTQYF. CDR3 nucleotides: TGCAGTGCCCGGTACGGGGGCACAGATACGCAGTATTTT.

There are many counts of this clonotype. The chain links TRBV29-1 to TRBJ1-1, with D tentatively TRBD1 (5 bases). The V end lost 7 bases, the J end lost 0 bases, and 12 bases lay between the germline ends. Germline CDR1 reads SQVTM; CDR2 reads ANQGSEA. CDR3 size: 13 residues. This CDR3 is CSAAGRMNTEAFF. The CDR3 DNA is TGCAGCGCCGCGGGACGGATGAACACTGAAGCTTTCTTT.

This clonotype has more than one count but fewer than ten. This chain uses TRBV29-1 with TRBJ1-4; D unresolved. The V and J ends lost 4 bases and 5 bases respectively, with 11 bases between them. This CDR3 is 13 amino acids long. Germline CDR1 SQVTM, CDR2 ANQGSEA. The DNA of the CDR3 is TGCAGCGTTGCGGCCCCACCAAATGAAAAACTGTTTTTT. This translates into CSVAAPPNEKLFF.

This clonotype was detected only a few times. V gene TRBV7-9 combines with J gene TRBJ2-1; TRBD1 might be the D (5 bases). Germline V gene data show CDR1 as SEHNR and CDR2 as FQNEAQ (reference sequence). This CDR3 has 14 amino acids. Deletions cut 5 bases from V and 4 bases from J, with 12 bases between. The chain's CDR3 is CASSPPTEYNEQFF. Here the CDR3 DNA reads TGTGCCAGCAGCCCTCCGACAGAATACAATGAGCAGTTCTTC.

Here the CDR3 reads CASSLPQTASTDTQYF. CDR3 nucleotides: TGTGCCAGCAGCTTGCCTCAGACAGCAAGCACAGATACGCAGTATTTT. J is TRBJ2-3 and V is TRBV5-5, with D maybe TRBD1 (5 bases). The CDR3 has 16 residues. Looked up from germline, CDR1 is SGHKS and CDR2 is YYEKEE (reference sequence). V lost 1 base and J lost 0, with 12 bases in between.

This clonotype was counted between two and nine times. V is TRBV2 and J is TRBJ1-2; no reliable D call. V was clipped by 3 bases and J by 8 bases, with 16 bases between them. The germline CDR1 and CDR2 sequences are SNHLY and FYNNEI. The CDR3 has 14 residues. CDR3: CASSESYSTGGYTF. The CDR3 nucleotides read TGTGCCAGCAGTGAGTCCTACAGCACGGGGGGCTACACCTTC.

The table lists this clonotype with many counts. The J gene is TRBJ2-1, the V gene TRBV4-3, with TRBD2 matching over 7 bases. Germline CDR1 LGHNA, CDR2 YSLEER. CDR3 length: 15 amino acids. With V trimmed by 1 base and J by 10 bases, 10 bases remained unmatched. In nucleotides, the CDR3 is TGCGCCAGCAGCCAAGGAGTCCGGGAGGATCGGGAGCAGTTCTTC. Protein: CASSQGVREDREQFF.